The T cell receptor beta chain described here comes from a study of T cells after posttransplantation cyclophosphamide. Study conclusions and caveats: Donor CD8+ memory clones often dominated recipient blood repertoires at later times.

Repertoires were generated with immunoSEQ multiplex PCR, while TCRdb's copy carries only in-frame clones and drops some. Reported are about 39,000 clones, none seen only once; the ten largest carry about 4.2%. The CDR3 length is 13 residues. Germline V gene data show CDR1 as LNHDA and CDR2 as SQIVND (reference sequence). The V end was cut by 1 base, the J end by 5 bases, with 7 bases between. This clone was observed many times. Antigen: not known. This TCR derives from a woman in her forties or fifties in good health and a related stem cell transplant donor. V is TRBV19 and J is TRBJ2-3; D call uncertain. Sequenced sample: PBMCs. The CDR3 protein is CASSIGQRDTQYF. For the CDR3, the DNA is TGTGCCAGTAGTATAGGGCAAAGAGATACGCAGTATTTT.